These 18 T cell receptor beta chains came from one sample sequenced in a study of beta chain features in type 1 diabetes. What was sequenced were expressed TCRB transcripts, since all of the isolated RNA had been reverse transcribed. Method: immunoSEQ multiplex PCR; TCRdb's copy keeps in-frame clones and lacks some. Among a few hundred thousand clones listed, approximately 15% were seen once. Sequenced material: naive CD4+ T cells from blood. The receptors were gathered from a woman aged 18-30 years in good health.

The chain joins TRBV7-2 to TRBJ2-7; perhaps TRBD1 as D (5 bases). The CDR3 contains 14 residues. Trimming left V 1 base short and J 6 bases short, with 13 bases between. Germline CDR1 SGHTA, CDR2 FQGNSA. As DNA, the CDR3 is TGTGCCAGCAGCTTAGTTGTGTCAGGGCGCGAGCAGTACTTC. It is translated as CASSLVVSGREQYF.

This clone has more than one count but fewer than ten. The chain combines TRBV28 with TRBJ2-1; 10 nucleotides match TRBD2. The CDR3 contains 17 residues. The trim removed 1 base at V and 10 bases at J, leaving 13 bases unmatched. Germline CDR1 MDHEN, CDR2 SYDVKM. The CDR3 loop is CASSLLGGLAGVREQFF. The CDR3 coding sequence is TGTGCCAGCAGTTTATTGGGCGGGCTAGCGGGAGTCAGGGAGCAGTTCTTC.

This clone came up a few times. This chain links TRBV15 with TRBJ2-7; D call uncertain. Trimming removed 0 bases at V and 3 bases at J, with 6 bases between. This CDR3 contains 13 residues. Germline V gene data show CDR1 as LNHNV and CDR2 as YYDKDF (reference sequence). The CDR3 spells CATSRDHNYEQYF. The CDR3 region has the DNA TGTGCCACCAGCAGAGACCACAACTACGAGCAGTACTTC.

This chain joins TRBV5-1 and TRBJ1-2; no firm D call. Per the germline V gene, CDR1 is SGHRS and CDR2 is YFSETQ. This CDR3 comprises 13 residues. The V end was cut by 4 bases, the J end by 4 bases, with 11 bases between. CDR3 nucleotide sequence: TGCGCCAGCAGCCGCGAGCTTGCCTATGGCTACACCTTC. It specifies CASSRELAYGYTF.

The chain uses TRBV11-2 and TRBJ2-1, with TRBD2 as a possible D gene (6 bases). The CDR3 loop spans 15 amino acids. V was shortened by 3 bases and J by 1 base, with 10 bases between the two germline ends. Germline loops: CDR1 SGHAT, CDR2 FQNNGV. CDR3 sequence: CASSFSGLSYNEQFF. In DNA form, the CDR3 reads TGTGCCAGCAGCTTCAGCGGGTTATCCTACAATGAGCAGTTCTTC.

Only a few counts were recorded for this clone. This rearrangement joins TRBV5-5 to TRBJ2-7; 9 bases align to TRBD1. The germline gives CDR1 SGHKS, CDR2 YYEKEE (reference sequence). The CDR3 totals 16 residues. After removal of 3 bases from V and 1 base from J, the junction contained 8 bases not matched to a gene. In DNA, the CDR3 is TGTGCCAGCAGCTCACCATCGGGACAGGGATCCTACGAGCAGTACTTC. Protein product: CASSSPSGQGSYEQYF.

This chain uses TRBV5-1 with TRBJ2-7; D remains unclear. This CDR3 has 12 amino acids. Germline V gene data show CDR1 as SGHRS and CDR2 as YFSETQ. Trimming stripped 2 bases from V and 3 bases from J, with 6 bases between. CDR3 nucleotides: TGCGCCAGCAGCTTCAACTACTACGAGCAGTACTTC. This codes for CASSFNYYEQYF.

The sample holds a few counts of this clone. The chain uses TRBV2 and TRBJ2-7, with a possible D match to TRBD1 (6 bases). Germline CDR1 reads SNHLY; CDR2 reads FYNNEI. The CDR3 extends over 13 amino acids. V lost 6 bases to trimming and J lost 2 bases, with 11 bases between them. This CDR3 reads CASRPGTPYEQYF. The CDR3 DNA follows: TGTGCCAGCAGGCCCGGGACACCCTACGAGCAGTACTTC. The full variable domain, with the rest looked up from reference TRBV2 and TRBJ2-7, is EPEVTQTPSHQVTQMGQEVILRCVPISNHLYFYWYRQILGQKVEFLVSFYNNEISEKSEIFDDQFSVERPDGSNFTLKIRSTKLEDSAMYFCASRPGTPYEQYFGPGTRLTVT.

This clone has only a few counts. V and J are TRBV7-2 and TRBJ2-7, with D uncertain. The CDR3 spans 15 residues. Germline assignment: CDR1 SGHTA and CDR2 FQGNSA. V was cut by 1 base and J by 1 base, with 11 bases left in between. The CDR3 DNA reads TGTGCCAGCAGCTTAGATGGCCAGCGATCCTACGAGCAGTACTTC. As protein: CASSLDGQRSYEQYF.

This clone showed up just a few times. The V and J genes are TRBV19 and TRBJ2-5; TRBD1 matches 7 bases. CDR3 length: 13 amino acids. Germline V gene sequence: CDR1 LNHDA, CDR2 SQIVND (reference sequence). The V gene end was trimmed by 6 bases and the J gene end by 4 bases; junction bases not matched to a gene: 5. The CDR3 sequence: CASSHDRAETQYF. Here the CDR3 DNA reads TGTGCCAGTAGCCACGACAGGGCAGAGACCCAGTACTTC.

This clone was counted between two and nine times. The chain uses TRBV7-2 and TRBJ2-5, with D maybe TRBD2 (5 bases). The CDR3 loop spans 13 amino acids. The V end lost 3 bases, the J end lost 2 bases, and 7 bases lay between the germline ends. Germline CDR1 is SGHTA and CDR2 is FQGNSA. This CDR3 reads CASSLERQETQYF. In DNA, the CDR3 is TGTGCCAGCAGCTTGGAGCGGCAAGAGACCCAGTACTTC.

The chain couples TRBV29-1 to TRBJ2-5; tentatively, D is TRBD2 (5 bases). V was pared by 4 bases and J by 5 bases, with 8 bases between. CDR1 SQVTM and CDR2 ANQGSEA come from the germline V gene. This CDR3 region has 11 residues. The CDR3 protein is CSVGERETQYF. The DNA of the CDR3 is TGCAGCGTTGGGGAGCGGGAGACCCAGTACTTC.

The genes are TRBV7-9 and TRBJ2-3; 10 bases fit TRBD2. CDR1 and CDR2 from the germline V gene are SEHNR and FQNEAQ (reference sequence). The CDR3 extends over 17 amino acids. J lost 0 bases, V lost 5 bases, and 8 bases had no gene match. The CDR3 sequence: CASSSPGTSASTDTQYF. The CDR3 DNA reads TGTGCCAGCAGCAGCCCTGGGACTAGCGCTAGCACAGATACGCAGTATTTT. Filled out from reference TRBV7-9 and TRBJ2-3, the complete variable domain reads DTGVSQNPRHKITKRGQNVTFRCDPISEHNRLYWYRQTLGQGPEFLTYFQNEAQLEKSRLLSDRFSAERPKGSFSTLEIQRTEQGDSAMYLCASSSPGTSASTDTQYFGPGTRLTVL.

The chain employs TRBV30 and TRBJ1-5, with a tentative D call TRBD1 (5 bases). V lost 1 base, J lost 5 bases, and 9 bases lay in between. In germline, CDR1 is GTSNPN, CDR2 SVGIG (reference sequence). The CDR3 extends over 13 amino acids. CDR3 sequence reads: CAWSADNYQPQHF. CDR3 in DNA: TGTGCCTGGAGTGCGGACAACTATCAGCCCCAGCATTTT.

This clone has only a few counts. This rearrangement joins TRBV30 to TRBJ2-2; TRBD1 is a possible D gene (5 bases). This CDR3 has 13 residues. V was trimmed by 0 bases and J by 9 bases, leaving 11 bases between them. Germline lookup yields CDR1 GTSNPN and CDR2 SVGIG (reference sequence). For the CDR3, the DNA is TGTGCCTGGAGTGTACCTCCAGGGTGGGAGCTGTTTTTT. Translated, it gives CAWSVPPGWELFF.

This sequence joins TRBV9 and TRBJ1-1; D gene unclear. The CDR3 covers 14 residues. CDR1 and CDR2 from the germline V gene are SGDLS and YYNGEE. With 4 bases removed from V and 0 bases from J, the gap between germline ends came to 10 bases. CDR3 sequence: CASSFRDMNTEAFF. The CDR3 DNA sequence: TGTGCCAGCAGCTTCCGAGATATGAACACTGAAGCTTTCTTT.

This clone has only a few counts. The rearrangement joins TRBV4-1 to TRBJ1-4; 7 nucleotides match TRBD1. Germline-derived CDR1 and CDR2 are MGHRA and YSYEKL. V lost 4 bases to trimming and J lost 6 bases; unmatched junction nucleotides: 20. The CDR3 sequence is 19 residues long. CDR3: CASSRVRAPYRGEDEKLFF. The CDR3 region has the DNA TGCGCCAGCAGCCGAGTAAGGGCACCCTACAGGGGAGAGGATGAAAAACTGTTTTTT.

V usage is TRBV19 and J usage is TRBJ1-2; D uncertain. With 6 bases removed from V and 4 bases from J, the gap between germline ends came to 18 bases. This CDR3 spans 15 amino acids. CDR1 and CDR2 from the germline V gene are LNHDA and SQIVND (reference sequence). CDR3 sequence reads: CASRDVGDGGYGYTF. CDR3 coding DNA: TGTGCCAGTAGAGACGTCGGGGATGGCGGCTATGGCTACACCTTC.